These 9 T cell receptor beta chains came from one sample sequenced in a study of T cell responses to AZD1222 COVID-19 vaccine. Repertoires were generated with immunoSEQ multiplex PCR, while TCRdb's copy carries only in-frame clones and drops some. The data contain around 130,000 clones, over 75% of them seen just once; the ten biggest clones take up approximately 4.5%. The material sequenced was peripheral blood, taken on day 0 of AZD1222 vaccination. The receptors shown here come from an adult in good health.

This chain joins TRBV7-9 and TRBJ1-5; D remains unclear. Between the trimmed V and J ends, which lost 5 bases and 7 bases, there was a span of 12 bases. The CDR3 has 13 amino acids. Germline V gene sequence: CDR1 SEHNR, CDR2 FQNEAQ (reference sequence). For the CDR3, the DNA is TGTGCCAGCAGCCCAGATTTGGGGCAGCCCCAGCATTTT. Its protein product is CASSPDLGQPQHF.

The V gene is TRBV18, the J gene TRBJ2-5; weak D call: TRBD2 (6 bases). The CDR3 has 15 amino acids. Germline CDR1 and CDR2: KGHSH and LQKENI. Trimming pared 3 bases from V and 5 bases from J, leaving 16 bases between. The CDR3 sequence: CASSPRTAAGETQYF. The DNA of the CDR3 is TGTGCCAGCTCACCGAGGACGGCGGCGGGGGAGACCCAGTACTTC.

The V call is TRBV2, the J call TRBJ2-1; D could derive from TRBD1 or TRBD2 (5 bases each). The CDR3 extends over 14 amino acids. Germline V gene sequence: CDR1 SNHLY, CDR2 FYNNEI. Trimming took off 4 bases at V and 12 bases at J, with 19 bases between the two ends. In DNA, the CDR3 is TGTGCCAGCAGTGCGCCCCGGGACCTCCGGTTGCAGTTCTTC. This sequence encodes CASSAPRDLRLQFF. The full variable domain, with the rest looked up from reference TRBV2 and TRBJ2-1, is EPEVTQTPSHQVTQMGQEVILRCVPISNHLYFYWYRQILGQKVEFLVSFYNNEISEKSEIFDDQFSVERPDGSNFTLKIRSTKLEDSAMYFCASSAPRDLRLQFFGPGTRLTVL.

This clone occurred once. The CDR3 DNA reads as TGTGCCACCCTAGCAGGTGGCTACACCTTC. This sequence encodes CATLAGGYTF. The chain has TRBV10-3 and TRBJ1-2, with D unclear. The CDR3 sequence is 10 residues long. CDR1 and CDR2 (germline): ENHRY, SYGVKD. V was pared by 10 bases and J by 7 bases, with 10 bases between.

This chain links TRBV2 with TRBJ1-4; possible D gene TRBD1, 6 bases. Germline lookup yields CDR1 SNHLY and CDR2 FYNNEI. The CDR3 totals 13 residues. V shed 6 bases and J shed 8 bases, with 13 bases lying between them. DNA of the CDR3: TGTGCCAGCAGGGGACATTCGAAGGAAAAACTGTTTTTT. It codes for CASRGHSKEKLFF.

The chain uses TRBV5-5 and TRBJ2-7; D ambiguous. V was cut by 1 base and J by 3 bases, with 11 bases left in between. This CDR3 region has 14 residues. Germline assignment: CDR1 SGHKS and CDR2 YYEKEE (reference sequence). DNA for the CDR3: TGTGCCAGCAGCTTGCGGCTAGACTTCTACGAGCAGTACTTC. Protein sequence: CASSLRLDFYEQYF.

A single count supports this clone. The chain uses TRBV5-6 and TRBJ1-1; the match to TRBD1 covers 10 bases. There are 16 residues in the CDR3. Germline V CDR1 and CDR2: SGHDT, YYEEEE. V lost 0 bases, J lost 2 bases, and 4 bases stayed unmatched. This chain's CDR3 is CASSLAGQGDNTEAFF. CDR3 bases: TGTGCCAGCAGCTTGGCCGGACAGGGGGATAACACTGAAGCTTTCTTT.

The gene calls are TRBV27 and TRBJ2-5; D may be TRBD2 (6 bases). From germline, CDR1 is MNHEY and CDR2 SMNVEV (reference sequence). Trimming removed 4 bases from V and 9 bases from J, with 9 bases in between. This CDR3 has 11 amino acids. The DNA of the CDR3 is TGTGCCAGCAGTTACGGCGGGGCCCAGTACTTC. It is translated as CASSYGGAQYF.

The CDR3 sequence is CASSPPGQGTYEQYF. The CDR3 nucleotides read TGTGCCAGCAGTCCACCGGGACAGGGCACCTACGAGCAGTACTTC. The chain recombines TRBV25-1 with TRBJ2-7, with 9 bases identical to TRBD1. Trimming removed 5 bases from V and 2 bases from J; junction bases left unmatched: 7. CDR3 size: 15 residues. Germline values: CDR1 MGHDK, CDR2 SYGVNS.